This TCR beta chain was retrieved from a study of T cells in Graves' hyperthyroidism and ophthalmopathy. Trimming removed 6 bases from V and 3 bases from J, with 12 bases in between. The germline CDR1 and CDR2 sequences are MDHEN and SYDVKM. The CDR3 length is 13 residues. Authors of the study amplified TCR beta CDR3 regions from RNA transcripts. The HTBI primer set was used in a first-round RT-PCR of the TCR CDR3. Using its own MiXCR run on the multiplex PCR reads, TCRdb lists one record per CDR3 protein. The data contain hundreds of thousands of distinct CDR3 sequences, over 12% of them singletons. This clonotype has at least ten counts. Clinical Activity Scores of at least 3, NOSPECS grades of at least 4 and durations under 3 months characterized ophthalmopathy patients. Patients showing uncontrolled infection, other autoimmune disease, pregnancy or lactation were ineligible. Diagnosis rested on symptoms, serum thyroxine and TRAb, thyroid ultrasound, and orbital computed tomography. Fresh peripheral blood, roughly 9.6 ml, was the source of the PBMCs.

The sequenced sample was blood. The sequence was collected from a woman between 40 and 55 years old with Graves' ophthalmopathy. The chain uses TRBV28 and TRBJ2-7; D is unresolved. The CDR3 nucleotides are TGTGCCAGCAGCCCCGCGATGATCTACGAGCAGTACTTC. Translation gives CASSPAMIYEQYF.